The following is a T cell receptor beta chain sequence with its context. The data derive from a study of blood T cells in healthy people across ages. Germline values: CDR1 MDHEN, CDR2 SYDVKM. The V end lost 7 bases, the J end lost 13 bases, and 20 bases lay between the germline ends. The CDR3 has 13 amino acids. The authors ran a second PCR of about 6 to 11 cycles using a sample-barcoded 5' primer and a J-beta primer mix. TCRdb reprocessed the 5' RACE reads with MiXCR, giving one entry per CDR3 protein. Of about 780,000 distinct CDR3 sequences listed, about 59% are singletons. The genes are TRBV28 and TRBJ2-4, with D tentatively TRBD1 or TRBD2 (6 bases each). The sequencing input was blood. This clonotype was obtained from a man younger than 45 in good health. Here the CDR3 DNA reads TGTGCCAGCATCTCTGGGGGCCGACGGGAGCAGTACTTC. Protein: CASISGGRREQYF.